One sample yielded the 18 T cell receptor beta chains listed below, sequenced in a study of shared clonotypes between healthy human individuals. Repertoires were generated with immunoSEQ multiplex PCR, while TCRdb's copy carries only in-frame clones and drops some. The table lists approximately 2.3 million clones, roughly 93% of them singletons. Sequenced material: naive CD4+ T cells from PBMCs. Subset given: CD45RA+ positively selected. The source of these receptors is a man aged 18 to 29 in good health. Some clones in this sample may be carry-over from other donors' samples.

The chain recombines TRBV30 with TRBJ1-4; no clear D gene. The CDR3 covers 15 residues. V lost 2 bases, J lost 7 bases, and 17 bases lay in between. Germline loops: CDR1 GTSNPN, CDR2 SVGIG (reference sequence). This CDR3 is CAWSPGLARTEKLFF. The CDR3 DNA reads as TGTGCCTGGAGTCCCGGCCTCGCCCGAACTGAAAAACTGTTTTTT.

This chain uses TRBV6-5 with TRBJ1-2, with 9 bases aligning to TRBD1. V shed 4 bases, J shed 4 bases, and the junction held 7 bases outside the gene matches. The CDR3 has 15 amino acids. The germline CDR1 and CDR2 sequences are MNHEY and SVGAGI. In nucleotides, the CDR3 is TGTGCCAGCAGTTCGCGTACAGGGGGCAGCTATGGCTACACCTTC. It encodes CASSSRTGGSYGYTF.

V usage is TRBV27 and J usage is TRBJ2-3; tentative D call: TRBD2 (7 bases). The CDR3 covers 15 residues. Trimming took 3 bases from V and 3 from J, leaving 13 bases between them. In germline, CDR1 is MNHEY, CDR2 SMNVEV (reference sequence). The CDR3 here is CASSFGGGRTDTQYF. In DNA, the CDR3 is TGTGCCAGCAGTTTCGGGGGCGGGAGAACAGATACGCAGTATTTT.

The rearrangement links TRBV5-1 to TRBJ2-7; either TRBD1 or TRBD2 may supply D (5 bases each). Trimming removed 0 bases from V and 4 bases from J, with 14 bases in between. Germline V lookup: CDR1 SGHRS, CDR2 YFSETQ. The CDR3 is 15 amino acids. The CDR3 loop is CASSLDGTATYEQYF. CDR3 in DNA: TGCGCCAGCAGCTTGGACGGGACCGCTACTTACGAGCAGTACTTC. The whole variable domain, remainder taken from reference TRBV5-1 and TRBJ2-7, is KAGVTQTPRYLIKTRGQQVTLSCSPISGHRSVSWYQQTPGQGLQFLFEYFSETQRNKGNFPGRFSGRQFSNSRSEMNVSTLELGDSALYLCASSLDGTATYEQYFGPGTRLTVT.

The chain recombines TRBV9 with TRBJ1-5, with no clear D. The germline V gene encodes CDR1 SGDLS and CDR2 YYNGEE. The V end lost 4 bases, the J end lost 2 bases, and 13 bases lay between the germline ends. The CDR3 is made up of 15 amino acids. The CDR3, as DNA: TGTGCCAGCAGCCCCGGACCCCGGGGCAATCAGCCCCAGCATTTT. Translating gives CASSPGPRGNQPQHF.

This rearrangement joins TRBV6-1 to TRBJ1-2; D call uncertain. Germline V gives CDR1 MNHNS, CDR2 SASEGT. The V end lost 5 bases, the J end lost 4 bases, and 8 bases lay between the germline ends. CDR3 length: 12 residues. CDR3 region: CASSTSGYGYTF. The CDR3 DNA is TGTGCCAGCAGTACTTCAGGCTATGGCTACACCTTC.

About this clone: The same CDR3 also results from other DNA sequences found in this sample. The chain recombines TRBV7-3 with TRBJ1-1, with D unclear. This CDR3 contains 14 residues. Germline CDR1 reads SGHTA; CDR2 reads FQGTGA. V was clipped by 5 bases and J by 0 bases, with 10 bases between them. The CDR3 DNA is TGTGCCAGCAGCCTCCTGGGGTTGAACACTGAAGCTTTCTTT. Amino acids: CASSLLGLNTEAFF. The full variable domain, its missing parts supplied by reference TRBV7-3 and TRBJ1-1, is GAGVSQTPSNKVTEKGKYVELRCDPISGHTALYWYRQSLGQGPEFLIYFQGTGAADDSGLPNDRFFAVRPEGSVSTLKIQRTERGDSAVYLCASSLLGLNTEAFFGQGTRLTVV.

The chain couples TRBV19 to TRBJ2-4, with D hard to call. The CDR3 has 15 amino acids. The germline V and J ends were trimmed by 3 bases and 7 bases, with 16 bases remaining between them. CDR1 and CDR2 from the germline V gene are LNHDA and SQIVND (reference sequence). The CDR3 loop reads CASSMSELGSNIQYF. CDR3 DNA: TGTGCCAGTAGTATGTCTGAGCTAGGGTCCAACATTCAGTACTTC.

The V and J genes are TRBV28 and TRBJ2-7; D remains unclear. The CDR3 consists of 12 residues. V was pared by 8 bases and J by 7 bases, with 15 bases between. Germline loops: CDR1 MDHEN, CDR2 SYDVKM. The CDR3 reads CASSPSLREQYF. The CDR3 coding sequence is TGTGCCAGCTCCCCATCCCTCCGTGAGCAGTACTTC.

The chain combines TRBV7-2 with TRBJ2-1, with D tentatively TRBD2 (6 bases). This CDR3 is built from 13 residues. V lost 2 bases, J lost 10 bases, and 12 bases lay in between. The germline CDR1 and CDR2 sequences are SGHTA and FQGNSA. The CDR3 coding sequence is TGTGCCAGCAGCTTACGGGAGCGGAAGGAGCAGTTCTTC. Translated, it gives CASSLRERKEQFF.

This clone was observed once. The chain recombines TRBV11-1 with TRBJ2-7; 8 nucleotides line up with TRBD1. The CDR3 extends over 16 amino acids. The V gene end was trimmed by 6 bases and the J gene end by 2 bases; junction bases not matched to a gene: 12. CDR1 and CDR2 from the germline V gene are SGHAT and FQDESV (reference sequence). The CDR3 region is CASRRRQGILAYEQYF. The CDR3 DNA reads as TGTGCCAGCAGACGACGACAGGGGATCCTCGCCTACGAGCAGTACTTC.

Concerning this clone itself: The same CDR3 is also encoded by other DNA sequences in this sample. The chain recombines TRBV7-2 with TRBJ1-2; tentatively, D is TRBD1 (5 bases). The CDR3 extends over 14 amino acids. Germline lookup yields CDR1 SGHTA and CDR2 FQGNSA. Trimming removed 0 bases at V and 4 bases at J, with 9 bases between. In DNA form, the CDR3 reads TGTGCCAGCAGCTTAGCAACAGGACCCTATGGCTACACCTTC. It is translated as CASSLATGPYGYTF.

For this clone: The sample contains more than one DNA sequence encoding this CDR3. The V and J genes are TRBV5-1 and TRBJ1-1; D is unresolved. V was cut by 0 bases and J by 5 bases, with 11 bases left in between. The CDR3 has 14 residues. Germline CDR1 is SGHRS and CDR2 is YFSETQ. The chain's CDR3 is CASSLAVVGTEAFF. The CDR3 DNA sequence: TGCGCCAGCAGCTTGGCCGTGGTGGGAACTGAAGCTTTCTTT.

This clone is a singleton in its sample. The rearrangement joins TRBV9 to TRBJ2-2; TRBD2 aligns across 11 bases. The junction had 12 bases not matched to a gene; V was cut back by 4 bases and J by 4 bases. The CDR3 has 18 residues. CDR1 and CDR2 from the germline V gene are SGDLS and YYNGEE. CDR3 in amino acids: CASSPRLSGRVVTGELFF. The CDR3 nucleotides are TGTGCCAGCAGCCCCCGCCTTAGCGGGAGGGTTGTCACCGGGGAGCTGTTTTTT.

The V gene is TRBV7-2, the J gene TRBJ2-2; no clear D. The CDR3 runs to 14 residues. Germline V gene lookup returns CDR1 SGHTA and CDR2 FQGNSA. V gave up 2 bases and J gave up 3 bases, with 7 bases separating them. CDR3 nucleotides: TGTGCCAGCAGCTTATACACCGACACCGGGGAGCTGTTTTTT. Its protein is CASSLYTDTGELFF.

In DNA form, the CDR3 reads TGCGCCAGCAGCGACCCCAGGGGACAGGGGGTCTACGAGCAGTACTTC. Its translation: CASSDPRGQGVYEQYF. The chain is built from TRBV10-1 and TRBJ2-7; TRBD1 matches 11 bases. With 6 bases clipped from V and 3 bases from J, the junction kept 10 bases outside the gene matches. CDR1 is WNHNN and CDR2 is SYGVQD in the germline V gene (reference sequence). This CDR3 has 16 residues.

The CDR3 sequence: CASSLVTIQGAKSNQPQHF. The CDR3 region has the DNA TGTGCCAGCAGCTTAGTGACCATACAGGGGGCGAAGAGCAATCAGCCCCAGCATTTT. This rearrangement joins TRBV7-8 to TRBJ1-5; TRBD1 aligns across 9 bases. This CDR3 has 19 residues. V shed 1 base and J 1 base; nucleotides not matched to a gene: 11. CDR1 is SGHVS and CDR2 is FQNEAQ in the germline V gene.

The chain joins TRBV7-2 to TRBJ2-4; D is possibly TRBD1 (6 bases). V lost 6 bases to trimming and J lost 7 bases, with 16 bases between them. The CDR3 has 14 residues. Germline CDR1 SGHTA, CDR2 FQGNSA. CDR3 DNA sequence: TGTGCCAGCAGTACGGACAGCGCTTTTAACATTCAGTACTTC. This encodes CASSTDSAFNIQYF.